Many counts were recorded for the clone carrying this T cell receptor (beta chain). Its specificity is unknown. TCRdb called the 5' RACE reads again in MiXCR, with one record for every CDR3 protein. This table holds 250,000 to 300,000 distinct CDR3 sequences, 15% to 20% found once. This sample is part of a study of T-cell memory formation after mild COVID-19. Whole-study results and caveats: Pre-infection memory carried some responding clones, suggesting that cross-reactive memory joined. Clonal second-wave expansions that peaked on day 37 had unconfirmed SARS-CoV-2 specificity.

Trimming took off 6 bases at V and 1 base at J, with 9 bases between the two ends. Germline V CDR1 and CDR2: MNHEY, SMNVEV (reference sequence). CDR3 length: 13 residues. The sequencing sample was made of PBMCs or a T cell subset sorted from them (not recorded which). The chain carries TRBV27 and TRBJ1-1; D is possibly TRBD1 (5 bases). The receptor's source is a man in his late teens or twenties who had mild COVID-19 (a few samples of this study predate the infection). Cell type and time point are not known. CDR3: CASSWGPNTEAFF. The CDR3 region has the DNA TGTGCCAGCAGCTGGGGACCGAACACTGAAGCTTTCTTT.